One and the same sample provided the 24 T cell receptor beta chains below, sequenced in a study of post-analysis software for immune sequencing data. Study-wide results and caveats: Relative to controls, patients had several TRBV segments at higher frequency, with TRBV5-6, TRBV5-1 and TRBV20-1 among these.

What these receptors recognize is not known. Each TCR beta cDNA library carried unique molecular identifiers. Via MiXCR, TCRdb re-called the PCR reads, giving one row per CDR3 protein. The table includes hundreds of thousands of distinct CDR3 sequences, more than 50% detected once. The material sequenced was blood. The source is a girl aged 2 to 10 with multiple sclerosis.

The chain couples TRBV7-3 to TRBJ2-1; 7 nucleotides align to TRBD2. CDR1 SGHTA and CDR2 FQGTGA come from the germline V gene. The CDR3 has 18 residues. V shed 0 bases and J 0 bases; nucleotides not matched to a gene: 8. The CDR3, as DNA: TGTGCCAGCAGCTTAACCGGTACTAGCGCCTCCTCCTACAATGAGCAGTTCTTC. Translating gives CASSLTGTSASSYNEQFF.

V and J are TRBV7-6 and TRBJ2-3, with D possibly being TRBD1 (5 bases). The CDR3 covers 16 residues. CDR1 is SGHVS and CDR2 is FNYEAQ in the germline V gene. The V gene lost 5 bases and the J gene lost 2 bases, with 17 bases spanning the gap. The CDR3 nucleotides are TGTGCCAGCAGCCTAAAGGTCACAGGACCCACAGATACGCAGTATTTT. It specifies CASSLKVTGPTDTQYF.

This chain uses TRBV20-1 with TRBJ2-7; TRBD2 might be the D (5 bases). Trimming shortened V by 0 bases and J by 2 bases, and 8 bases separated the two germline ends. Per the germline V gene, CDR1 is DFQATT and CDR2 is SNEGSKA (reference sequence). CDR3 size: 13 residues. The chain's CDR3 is CSARELGAYEQYF. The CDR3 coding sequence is TGCAGTGCTAGAGAACTCGGGGCCTACGAGCAGTACTTC.

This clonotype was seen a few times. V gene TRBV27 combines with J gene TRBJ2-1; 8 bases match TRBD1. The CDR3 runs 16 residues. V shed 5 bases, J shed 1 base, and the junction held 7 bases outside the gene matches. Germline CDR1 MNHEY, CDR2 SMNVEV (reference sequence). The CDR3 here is CASSGFGQGSYNEQFF. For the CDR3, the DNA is TGTGCCAGCAGTGGGTTCGGACAGGGTTCCTACAATGAGCAGTTCTTC.

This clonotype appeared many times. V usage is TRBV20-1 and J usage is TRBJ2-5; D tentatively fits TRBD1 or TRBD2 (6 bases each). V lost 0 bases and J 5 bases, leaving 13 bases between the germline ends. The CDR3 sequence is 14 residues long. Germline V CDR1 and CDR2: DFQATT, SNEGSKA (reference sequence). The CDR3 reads CSARDGGPRETQYF. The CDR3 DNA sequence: TGCAGTGCTAGAGATGGGGGGCCGAGGGAGACCCAGTACTTC.

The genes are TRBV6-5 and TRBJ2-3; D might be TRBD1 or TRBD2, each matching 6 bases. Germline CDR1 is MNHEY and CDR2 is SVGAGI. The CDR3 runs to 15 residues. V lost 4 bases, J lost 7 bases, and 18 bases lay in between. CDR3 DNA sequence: TGTGCCAGCAGTTCTCGACAGGCGGGACCTAATACGCAGTATTTT. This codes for CASSSRQAGPNTQYF.

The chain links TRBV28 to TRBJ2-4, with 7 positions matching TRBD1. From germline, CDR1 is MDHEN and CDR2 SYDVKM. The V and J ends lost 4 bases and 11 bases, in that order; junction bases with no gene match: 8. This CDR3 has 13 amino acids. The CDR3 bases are TGTGCCAGCAGTTCCCCCGGACAGGCCGTTCAGTACTTC. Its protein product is CASSSPGQAVQYF.

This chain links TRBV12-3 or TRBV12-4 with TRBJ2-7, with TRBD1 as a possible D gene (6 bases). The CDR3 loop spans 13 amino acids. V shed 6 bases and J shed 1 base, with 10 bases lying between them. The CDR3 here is CASRQQGSYEQYF. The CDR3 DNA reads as TGTGCCAGCAGGCAACAGGGTTCCTACGAGCAGTACTTC.

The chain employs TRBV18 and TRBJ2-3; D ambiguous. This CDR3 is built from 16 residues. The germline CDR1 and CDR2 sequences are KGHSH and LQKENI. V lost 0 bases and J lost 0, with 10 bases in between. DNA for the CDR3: TGTGCCAGCTCACCACCGAGACAAACTAGCACAGATACGCAGTATTTT. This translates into CASSPPRQTSTDTQYF.

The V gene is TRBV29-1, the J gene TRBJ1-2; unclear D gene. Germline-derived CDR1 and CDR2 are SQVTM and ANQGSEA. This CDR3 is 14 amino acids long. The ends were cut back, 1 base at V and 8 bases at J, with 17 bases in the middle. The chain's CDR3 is CSVEGATRLKGYTF. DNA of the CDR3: TGCAGCGTTGAAGGGGCGACGAGGTTGAAGGGCTACACCTTC.

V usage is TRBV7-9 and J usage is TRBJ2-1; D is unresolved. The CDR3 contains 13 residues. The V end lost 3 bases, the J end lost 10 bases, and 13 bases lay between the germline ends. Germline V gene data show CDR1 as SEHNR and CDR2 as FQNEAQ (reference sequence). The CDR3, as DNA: TGTGCCAGCAGCTTTCGATTATCAGAGGAGCAGTTCTTC. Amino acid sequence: CASSFRLSEEQFF.

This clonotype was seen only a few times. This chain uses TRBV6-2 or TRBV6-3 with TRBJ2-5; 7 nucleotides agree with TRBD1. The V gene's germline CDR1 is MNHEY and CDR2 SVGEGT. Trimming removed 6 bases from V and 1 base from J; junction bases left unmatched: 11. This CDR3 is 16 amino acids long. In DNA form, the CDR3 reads TGTGCCAGCAGCAAGCGACAGGGTGGGAGCCAAGAGACCCAGTACTTC. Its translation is CASSKRQGGSQETQYF.

The CDR3, as DNA: TGTGCCAGCAGCCTCGGACAGGGTGTGGAAGAGACCCAGTACTTC. Translated: CASSLGQGVEETQYF. The chain carries TRBV6-5 and TRBJ2-5; TRBD1 agrees at 8 bases. Trimming at V came to 6 bases and at J to 3 bases, leaving 9 bases not matched to a gene. From germline, CDR1 is MNHEY and CDR2 SVGAGI. The CDR3 has 15 amino acids.

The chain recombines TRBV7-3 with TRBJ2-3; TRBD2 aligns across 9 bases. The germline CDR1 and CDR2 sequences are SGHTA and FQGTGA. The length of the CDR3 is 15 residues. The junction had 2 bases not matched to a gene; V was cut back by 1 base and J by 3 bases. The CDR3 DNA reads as TGTGCCAGCAGCTTAATAGCGGGAGAGACAGATACGCAGTATTTT. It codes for CASSLIAGETDTQYF.

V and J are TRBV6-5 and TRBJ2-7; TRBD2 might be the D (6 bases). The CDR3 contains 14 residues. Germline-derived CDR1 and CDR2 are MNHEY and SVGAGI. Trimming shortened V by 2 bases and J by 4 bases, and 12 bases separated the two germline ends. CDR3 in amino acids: CASSYGGLGYEQYF. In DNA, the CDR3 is TGTGCCAGCAGTTACGGGGGACTGGGGTACGAGCAGTACTTC.

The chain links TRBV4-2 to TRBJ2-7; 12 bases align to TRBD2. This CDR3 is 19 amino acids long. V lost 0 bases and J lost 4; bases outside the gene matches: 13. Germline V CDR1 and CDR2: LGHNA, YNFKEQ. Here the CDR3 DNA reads TGTGCCAGCAGCCAAGAAGACCTTTCGGGTGGGACTAGCGGGTACGAGCAGTACTTC. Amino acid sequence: CASSQEDLSGGTSGYEQYF.

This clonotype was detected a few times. The CDR3 coding sequence is TGTGCCAGCAGTACCGGGACGGACGATTTTTACAATGAGCAGTTCTTC. It is translated as CASSTGTDDFYNEQFF. The rearrangement uses TRBV12-3 or TRBV12-4 and TRBJ2-1; D assignment may be TRBD1 or TRBD2 (5 bases each). The CDR3 consists of 16 residues. Between the trimmed V and J ends, which lost 5 bases and 4 bases, there was a span of 18 bases.

CDR3: CASSFLGQHYGYTF. The CDR3 DNA is TGTGCCAGCAGCTTTCTCGGACAGCACTATGGCTACACCTTC. The chain is built from TRBV7-2 and TRBJ1-2, with D possibly matching TRBD1 (6 bases). Germline V gene data show CDR1 as SGHTA and CDR2 as FQGNSA. The CDR3 is made up of 14 amino acids. V dropped 3 bases and J dropped 3 bases, with 11 bases sitting between them.

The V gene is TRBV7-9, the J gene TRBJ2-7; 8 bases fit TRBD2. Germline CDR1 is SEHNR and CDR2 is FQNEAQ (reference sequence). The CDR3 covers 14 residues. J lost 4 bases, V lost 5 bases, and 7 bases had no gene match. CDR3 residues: CASSPRTSGYEQYF. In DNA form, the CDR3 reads TGTGCCAGCAGCCCCAGAACTAGCGGTTACGAGCAGTACTTC.

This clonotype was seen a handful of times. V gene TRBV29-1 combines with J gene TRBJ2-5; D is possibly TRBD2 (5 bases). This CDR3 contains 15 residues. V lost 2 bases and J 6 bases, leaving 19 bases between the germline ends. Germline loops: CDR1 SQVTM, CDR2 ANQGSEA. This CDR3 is CSVEMVAGGWKTQYF. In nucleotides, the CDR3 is TGCAGCGTTGAAATGGTGGCGGGTGGCTGGAAGACCCAGTACTTC.

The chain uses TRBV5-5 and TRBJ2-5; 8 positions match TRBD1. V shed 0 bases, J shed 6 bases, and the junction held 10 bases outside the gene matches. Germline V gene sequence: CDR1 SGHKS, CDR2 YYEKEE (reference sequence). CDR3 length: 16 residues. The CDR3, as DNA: TGTGCCAGCAGCTTGGCCCTCTTCCAGGGGGCGAAGACCCAGTACTTC. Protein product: CASSLALFQGAKTQYF.

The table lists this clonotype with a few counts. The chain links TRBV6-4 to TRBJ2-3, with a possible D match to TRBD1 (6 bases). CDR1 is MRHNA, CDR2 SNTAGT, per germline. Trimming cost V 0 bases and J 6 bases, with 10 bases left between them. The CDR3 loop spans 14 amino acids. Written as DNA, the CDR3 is TGTGCCAGCAGTGACTCGGCAGGGGAGGATACGCAGTATTTT. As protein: CASSDSAGEDTQYF.

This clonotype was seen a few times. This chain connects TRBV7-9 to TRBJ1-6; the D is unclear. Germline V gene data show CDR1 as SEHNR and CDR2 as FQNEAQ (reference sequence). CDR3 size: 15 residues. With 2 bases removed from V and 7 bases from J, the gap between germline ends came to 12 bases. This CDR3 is CASSLRRTENSPLHF. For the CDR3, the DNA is TGTGCCAGCAGCTTACGGAGAACAGAGAATTCACCCCTCCACTTT.

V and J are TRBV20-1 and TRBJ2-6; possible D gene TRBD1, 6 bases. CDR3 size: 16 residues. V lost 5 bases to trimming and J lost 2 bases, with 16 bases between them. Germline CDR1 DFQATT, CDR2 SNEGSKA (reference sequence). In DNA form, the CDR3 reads TGCAGTGCTCGGAAGGACAGACACCCTGGGGCCAACGTCCTGACTTTC. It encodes CSARKDRHPGANVLTF.